Here is one TCR beta chain with its context. CDR3 length: 14 residues. Looked up from germline, CDR1 is SNHLY and CDR2 is FYNNEI. J was trimmed by 6 bases and V by 7 bases; bases with no gene match: 8. The protocol was immunoSEQ multiplex PCR, while the TCRdb copy is restricted to in-frame clones and leaves out a portion. The table records 170,000 or so clones, just under 95% of them present only once. The record originates from a study of control samples from healthy donors and cancer patients. The receptor was isolated from a middle-aged woman in good health. The sequenced sample consisted of blood. The V call is TRBV2, the J call TRBJ2-1; TRBD1 agrees at 8 bases. The chain's CDR3 is CASKPGQDSNEQFF. The CDR3 DNA is TGTGCCAGCAAGCCGGGACAGGATTCCAATGAGCAGTTCTTC.